The 32 T cell receptor beta chains below were found in one sample sequenced in a study of cytomegalovirus exposure and HLA in healthy donors. Primers included in the PCR were 60 Vbeta and 13 Jbeta primers. Repertoires were generated with immunoSEQ multiplex PCR, while TCRdb's copy carries only in-frame clones and drops some. The data contain some 200,000 clones, 70% to 80% of them seen just once; the ten biggest clones take up 2.9%. Sequences were obtained from PBMCs. The receptors shown here come from a woman in her thirties in good health and CMV-seronegative.

V usage is TRBV5-4 and J usage is TRBJ1-1; D perhaps matches TRBD1 (5 bases). Trimming left V 0 bases short and J 4 bases short, with 19 bases between. The germline CDR1 and CDR2 sequences are SGHNT and YYREEE (reference sequence). The CDR3 has 17 residues. CDR3 DNA: TGTGCCAGCAGCTTGGTTTTCTCGGCAGGGCCTTTCACTGAAGCTTTCTTT. It translates to CASSLVFSAGPFTEAFF.

The chain combines TRBV5-4 with TRBJ2-7, with TRBD1 matching over 7 bases. This CDR3 has 12 amino acids. Germline trimming cut 9 bases from V and 6 bases from J; bases unmatched to any gene: 9. Germline V gene lookup returns CDR1 SGHNT and CDR2 YYREEE (reference sequence). CDR3 region: CATHRGSSEQYF. The CDR3 coding sequence is TGTGCCACCCACAGGGGTTCCAGCGAGCAGTACTTC.

The rearrangement uses TRBV19 and TRBJ1-2; 8 bases map to TRBD1. This CDR3 has 15 residues. In germline, CDR1 is LNHDA, CDR2 SQIVND (reference sequence). V lost 0 bases to trimming and J lost 9 bases; unmatched junction nucleotides: 9. CDR3 sequence (DNA): TGTGCCAGTAGTATAGATCTATTAGGACAGGGTCGCTACACCTTC. It specifies CASSIDLLGQGRYTF.

This clone turned up a few times. This chain connects TRBV29-1 to TRBJ2-5; tentatively, D is TRBD1 (5 bases). Between the trimmed V and J ends, which lost 4 bases and 5 bases, there was a span of 14 bases. This CDR3 is 13 amino acids long. The germline gives CDR1 SQVTM, CDR2 ANQGSEA. The CDR3 reads CSVGGSLRETQYF. The CDR3 nucleotides are TGCAGCGTTGGGGGCAGTCTCAGGGAGACCCAGTACTTC.

The CDR3 loop reads CASSPDPPGTGVHSPLHF. DNA of the CDR3: TGTGCCAGCAGTCCTGACCCGCCAGGGACAGGGGTCCATTCACCCCTCCACTTT. This chain uses TRBV27 with TRBJ1-6; 10 bases are a match to TRBD1. CDR1 and CDR2 (germline): MNHEY, SMNVEV (reference sequence). This CDR3 is built from 18 residues. The V segment lost 5 bases and the J segment 8 bases; nucleotides outside the gene matches: 15.

This chain links TRBV19 with TRBJ2-3; 7 bases match TRBD2. CDR1 is LNHDA, CDR2 SQIVND, per germline (reference sequence). With V trimmed by 3 bases and J by 4 bases, 4 bases remained unmatched. This CDR3 spans 14 amino acids. CDR3 DNA sequence: TGTGCCAGTAGTATCGGACTAGTTTCAGATACGCAGTATTTT. Translating gives CASSIGLVSDTQYF.

The sample holds one count of this clone. The V call is TRBV5-1, the J call TRBJ1-1; D possibly corresponds to TRBD1 (5 bases). Trimming removed 4 bases at V and 1 base at J, with 14 bases between. The CDR3 is made up of 15 amino acids. The germline CDR1 and CDR2 sequences are SGHRS and YFSETQ. This CDR3 is CASSASGGSNTEAFF. In DNA form, the CDR3 reads TGCGCCAGCAGCGCATCCGGGGGATCGAACACTGAAGCTTTCTTT.

This chain connects TRBV30 to TRBJ1-1; D unresolved. This CDR3 comprises 13 residues. CDR1 and CDR2 from the germline V gene are GTSNPN and SVGIG (reference sequence). Trimming pared 1 base from V and 2 bases from J, leaving 8 bases between. CDR3 DNA: TGTGCCTGGAGTGGGCGGCTTAACACTGAAGCTTTCTTT. It codes for CAWSGRLNTEAFF.

J is TRBJ2-1 and V is TRBV9; possible D gene TRBD2, 5 bases. CDR3 size: 15 residues. Per germline, CDR1 SGDLS and CDR2 YYNGEE. V gave up 0 bases and J gave up 3 bases, with 10 bases separating them. The CDR3 sequence is CASSVETGSYNEQFF. The CDR3 region has the DNA TGTGCCAGCAGCGTAGAGACGGGGAGCTACAATGAGCAGTTCTTC.

This chain uses TRBV13 with TRBJ1-5; 7 positions match TRBD1. CDR3 length equals 17 residues. Germline V gene sequence: CDR1 PRHDT, CDR2 FYEKMQ (reference sequence). The ends lost 5 bases at V and 4 bases at J; junction bases unmatched: 14. CDR3 residues: CASSLPGERGLNQPQHF. In DNA form, the CDR3 reads TGTGCCAGCAGCCTACCCGGAGAGAGGGGGCTTAATCAGCCCCAGCATTTT.

The chain has TRBV5-1 and TRBJ1-4, with D possibly matching TRBD1 (6 bases). This CDR3 spans 15 amino acids. V gave up 0 bases and J gave up 8 bases, with 14 bases separating them. Germline V gene sequence: CDR1 SGHRS, CDR2 YFSETQ. The CDR3 nucleotides read TGCGCCAGCAGCTTGGGCGCAGGGGTTCCCGAAAAACTGTTTTTT. Its translation is CASSLGAGVPEKLFF.

V gene TRBV2 combines with J gene TRBJ2-1, with 12 nucleotides matching TRBD2. The J segment lost 5 bases and the V segment lost 5 bases, leaving 1 base of the junction unmatched. The germline V gene encodes CDR1 SNHLY and CDR2 FYNNEI. The CDR3 totals 14 residues. CDR3 DNA: TGTGCCAGCAGTCGGACTAGCGGGGACAATGAGCAGTTCTTC. Its protein product is CASSRTSGDNEQFF. Full variable domain (remainder filled in from reference TRBV2 and TRBJ2-1): EPEVTQTPSHQVTQMGQEVILRCVPISNHLYFYWYRQILGQKVEFLVSFYNNEISEKSEIFDDQFSVERPDGSNFTLKIRSTKLEDSAMYFCASSRTSGDNEQFFGPGTRLTVL.

The chain recombines TRBV10-3 with TRBJ1-2, with TRBD1 identical over 7 bases. CDR1 is ENHRY and CDR2 is SYGVKD in the germline V gene. The CDR3 covers 18 residues. Trimming removed 0 bases from V and 5 bases from J; junction bases left unmatched: 15. CDR3 sequence reads: CAISESNIPSGQSYGYTF. The CDR3 DNA is TGTGCCATCAGTGAGTCCAACATACCTTCGGGACAGTCGTATGGCTACACCTTC.

The V call is TRBV6-1, the J call TRBJ2-5, with 11 bases fitting TRBD2. CDR1 and CDR2 (germline): MNHNS, SASEGT. V lost 7 bases to trimming and J lost 2 bases; unmatched junction nucleotides: 3. CDR3 length: 14 residues. The CDR3 loop reads CASMLAGGQETQYF. The CDR3, as DNA: TGTGCCAGCATGCTAGCGGGGGGACAAGAGACCCAGTACTTC.

The V and J genes are TRBV2 and TRBJ2-7; TRBD2 matches 9 bases. Germline CDR1 reads SNHLY; CDR2 reads FYNNEI. The V segment lost 4 bases and the J segment 2 bases; nucleotides outside the gene matches: 3. CDR3 length equals 14 residues. The CDR3 nucleotides are TGTGCCAGCAGTGGACTAGCGGCCACCTACGAGCAGTACTTC. It specifies CASSGLAATYEQYF.

J is TRBJ1-5 and V is TRBV28; D uncertain. V lost 6 bases and J lost 1, with 19 bases in between. Per the germline V gene, CDR1 is MDHEN and CDR2 is SYDVKM. The CDR3 runs to 17 residues. This chain's CDR3 is CASSPPHGGLSNQPQHF. CDR3 DNA: TGTGCCAGCAGCCCGCCCCACGGCGGCCTGAGCAATCAGCCCCAGCATTTT.

The chain links TRBV29-1 to TRBJ2-5; TRBD1 agrees at 9 bases. The J call may not be correct, given that the DNA end is closer to TRBJ2-7. The germline CDR1 and CDR2 sequences are SQVTM and ANQGSEA. CDR3 length: 15 amino acids. CDR3 sequence (DNA): TGCAGCGTTGAACTCCGGGACAGGGAGGATTACGAGCAGTACTTC. It encodes CSVELRDREDYEQYF.

This clone appeared a few times. This sequence joins TRBV4-1 and TRBJ2-1; weak D call: TRBD2 (6 bases). Trimming left V 2 bases short and J 0 bases short, with 17 bases between. Germline CDR1 is MGHRA and CDR2 is YSYEKL. CDR3 size: 18 residues. Here the CDR3 DNA reads TGCGCCAGCAGCCAAAGGTTCGTGGGGGGAACCTCCTACAATGAGCAGTTCTTC. Translated: CASSQRFVGGTSYNEQFF.

The chain recombines TRBV27 with TRBJ1-1, with 7 nucleotides matching TRBD1. V was pared by 7 bases and J by 5 bases, with 10 bases of the junction left unmatched. Germline V lookup: CDR1 MNHEY, CDR2 SMNVEV (reference sequence). The CDR3 totals 14 residues. The DNA of the CDR3 is TGTGCCAGCACCCCGGGAGGGGGCCAGACTGAAGCTTTCTTT. Its protein product is CASTPGGGQTEAFF.

The chain uses TRBV5-1 and TRBJ2-5; a weak D match, TRBD1 (6 bases). The CDR3 spans 15 residues. Trimming stripped 2 bases from V and 5 bases from J, with 16 bases between. Germline V gives CDR1 SGHRS, CDR2 YFSETQ. The CDR3 bases are TGCGCCAGCAGCTTCTCCTGGACAGAGGGCGAGACCCAGTACTTC. This translates into CASSFSWTEGETQYF.

CDR3: CASSDSVWSGEQYF. The CDR3 nucleotides read TGTGCCAGCAGCGACAGTGTGTGGTCTGGCGAGCAGTACTTC. The chain joins TRBV6-1 to TRBJ2-7; D possibly corresponds to TRBD1 (5 bases). The length of the CDR3 is 14 residues. Germline loops: CDR1 MNHNS, CDR2 SASEGT. With 6 bases removed from V and 6 bases from J, the gap between germline ends came to 18 bases.

V is TRBV15 and J is TRBJ2-3, with D uncertain. The CDR3 length is 13 residues. The germline V gene encodes CDR1 LNHNV and CDR2 YYDKDF (reference sequence). Trimming cost V 7 bases and J 6 bases, with 14 bases left between them. The CDR3, as DNA: TGTGCCACCAACACGAGGCCATCCGATACGCAGTATTTT. This encodes CATNTRPSDTQYF.

The chain recombines TRBV28 with TRBJ1-2; D unresolved. Germline-derived CDR1 and CDR2 are MDHEN and SYDVKM. This CDR3 is 15 amino acids long. V shed 2 bases and J shed 0 bases, with 10 bases lying between them. The CDR3 DNA reads as TGTGCCAGCAGTTTAATAACAGAAGCTAACTATGGCTACACCTTC. Its protein product is CASSLITEANYGYTF.

The rearrangement joins TRBV6-1 to TRBJ1-1; 9 bases match TRBD1. The CDR3 has 15 amino acids. Germline assignment: CDR1 MNHNS and CDR2 SASEGT. J lost 4 bases, V lost 6 bases, and 9 bases had no gene match. CDR3 sequence (DNA): TGTGCCAGCAGGGAGCCGGGACAGGGCGTCACTGAAGCTTTCTTT. This codes for CASREPGQGVTEAFF.

This clone was seen more than once but under ten times. V is TRBV25-1 and J is TRBJ2-7, with 7 bases that match TRBD1. The length of the CDR3 is 15 residues. The ends lost 4 bases at V and 2 bases at J; junction bases unmatched: 8. The germline V gene has CDR1 MGHDK and CDR2 SYGVNS. The CDR3 nucleotides are TGTGCCAGCAGTGCCCCGGACAGGTTCCCCTACGAGCAGTACTTC. This sequence encodes CASSAPDRFPYEQYF.

The chain couples TRBV27 to TRBJ2-1; 9 bases line up with TRBD2. This CDR3 is 17 amino acids long. Germline CDR1 is MNHEY and CDR2 is SMNVEV (reference sequence). After removal of 5 bases from V and 9 bases from J, the junction contained 17 bases not matched to a gene. This chain's CDR3 is CASSPWGLAGIMFEQFF. The CDR3 DNA is TGTGCCAGCAGTCCCTGGGGCCTAGCGGGAATTATGTTTGAGCAGTTCTTC.

The J gene is TRBJ2-7, the V gene TRBV28; 9 nucleotides align to TRBD2. Germline V gene sequence: CDR1 MDHEN, CDR2 SYDVKM. The CDR3 is made up of 14 amino acids. V was clipped by 4 bases and J by 3 bases; unmatched bases: 4. CDR3 coding DNA: TGTGCCAGCAGTTCAGGGACTAGCAGCTACGAGCAGTACTTC. It translates to CASSSGTSSYEQYF.

The chain combines TRBV14 with TRBJ2-1, with 8 bases fitting TRBD2. V lost 1 base to trimming and J lost 2 bases; unmatched junction nucleotides: 4. The germline V gene has CDR1 SGHDN and CDR2 FVKESK. This CDR3 is 16 amino acids long. The CDR3, as DNA: TGTGCCAGCAGCCAAGTCTCGGGAGGGACCTACAATGAGCAGTTCTTC. Protein sequence: CASSQVSGGTYNEQFF.

The chain employs TRBV27 and TRBJ2-4; 10 bases are shared with TRBD1. Germline trimming cut 3 bases from V and 8 bases from J; bases unmatched to any gene: 7. The CDR3 runs 15 residues. Germline V gives CDR1 MNHEY, CDR2 SMNVEV (reference sequence). The CDR3 sequence: CASSFGQGGWDIQYF. The CDR3 nucleotides are TGTGCCAGCAGTTTCGGACAGGGGGGGTGGGACATTCAGTACTTC.

The table lists this clone with a few counts. The chain couples TRBV28 to TRBJ2-5; 9 bases map to TRBD2. The V and J ends lost 5 bases and 2 bases, in that order; junction bases with no gene match: 6. The CDR3 is 15 amino acids. Germline V gives CDR1 MDHEN, CDR2 SYDVKM. The CDR3 reads CASSLSGREQETQYF. CDR3 bases: TGTGCCAGCAGTCTTAGCGGGAGAGAACAAGAGACCCAGTACTTC.

The genes are TRBV5-1 and TRBJ2-7, with 11 bases fitting TRBD1. J lost 2 bases, V lost 5 bases, and 3 bases had no gene match. Per the germline V gene, CDR1 is SGHRS and CDR2 is YFSETQ. This CDR3 is 14 amino acids long. The DNA for the CDR3 is TGCGCCAGCAGTACGGGACAGGGGGCCTACGAGCAGTACTTC. It codes for CASSTGQGAYEQYF.

This chain links TRBV7-9 with TRBJ1-3; TRBD1 matches at 7 bases. V was pared by 1 base and J by 4 bases, with 1 base of the junction left unmatched. Looked up from germline, CDR1 is SEHNR and CDR2 is FQNEAQ (reference sequence). This CDR3 has 14 amino acids. The CDR3 loop reads CASSLDRGGNTIYF. CDR3 DNA: TGTGCCAGCAGCTTAGACAGGGGAGGAAACACCATATATTTT.